This TCR beta chain was recorded in a study of PD-1 blockade in classical Hodgkin lymphoma. On this clone: As yet, its antigen is unknown.

Germline CDR1 LNHDA, CDR2 SQIVND (reference sequence). The CDR3 loop spans 14 amino acids. Deletions cut 6 bases from V and 0 bases from J, with 12 bases between. Here immunoSEQ multiplex PCR was the method, and the copy in TCRdb shows in-frame clones only, minus some. This sample has around 65,000 clones, with about 90% found just once. Time point described: cycle 4 day 1 (C4D1), after five to seven weeks of nivolumab. In every patient, relapse followed autologous stem cell transplantation, while exposure to brentuximab vedotin differed. The study, taken as a whole, reports: At baseline, newly diagnosed patients reportedly showed less TCR diversity than healthy donors. Possible causes of repertoire differences, disease activity or prior therapy, remain undefined.

This sequence originates from a human donor with classical Hodgkin lymphoma. This specimen was peripheral blood mononuclear cells (PBMCs), taken before the fourth cycle of nivolumab. The chain carries TRBV19 and TRBJ2-7; a weak D match, TRBD1 (5 bases). In DNA, the CDR3 is TGTGCCAGTAGGAACCAGGGAATCTCCTACGAGCAGTACTTC. This sequence encodes CASRNQGISYEQYF.